Each of the 21 T cell receptor beta chains below was sequenced from the same sample in a study of T-cell reconstitution after alpha-beta-depleted transplantation in children. Preparation of the TCRbeta library used unique molecular identifiers. TCRdb re-analysed the PCR reads in MiXCR, keeping a single row per CDR3 protein. The data show 84,000 or so distinct CDR3 sequences, roughly 16% seen once. Sample: PBMCs, mostly from graft donor cells, taken 180 days after TCRalphabeta/CD19-depleted stem cell transplant. All receptors come from a male patient between 2 and 10 years old who had a stem cell transplant for acute lymphoblastic leukemia, so the T cells may come from the graft donor.

This clonotype came up many times. This chain joins TRBV7-2 and TRBJ1-2; D is possibly TRBD1 (6 bases). CDR1 and CDR2 (germline): SGHTA, FQGNSA. The CDR3 is 15 residues long. V lost 5 bases and J lost 7, with 20 bases in between. The CDR3 nucleotides are TGTGCCAGCAGCGCGGAGGGTCGGGGGGCTCGTGGCTACACCTTC. Amino acids: CASSAEGRGARGYTF. Full variable domain (remainder filled in from reference TRBV7-2 and TRBJ1-2): GAGVSQSPSNKVTEKGKDVELRCDPISGHTALYWYRQSLGQGLEFLIYFQGNSAPDKSGLPSDRFSAERTGGSVSTLTIQRTQQEDSAVYLCASSAEGRGARGYTFGSGTRLTVV.

The gene calls are TRBV6-5 and TRBJ2-1; D could derive from TRBD1 or TRBD2 (6 bases each). The CDR3 extends over 15 amino acids. Germline CDR1 reads MNHEY; CDR2 reads SVGAGI. Trimming shortened V by 2 bases and J by 0 bases, and 8 bases separated the two germline ends. Here the CDR3 DNA reads TGTGCCAGCAGTTACCGGGGGCCCTCCTACAATGAGCAGTTCTTC. Protein: CASSYRGPSYNEQFF.

This clonotype was observed a handful of times. This chain connects TRBV7-9 to TRBJ2-3; D is perhaps TRBD2 (6 bases). V was shortened by 4 bases and J by 0 bases, with 11 bases between the two germline ends. CDR1 is SEHNR and CDR2 is FQNEAQ in the germline V gene (reference sequence). This CDR3 comprises 15 residues. CDR3 nucleotides: TGTGCCAGCAGCTCGGGCGGGGACAGCACAGATACGCAGTATTTT. Encoded protein: CASSSGGDSTDTQYF.

This clonotype turned up a few times. This chain joins TRBV9 and TRBJ1-2; possible D gene TRBD1, 5 bases. CDR3 size: 18 residues. Between the trimmed V and J ends, which lost 4 bases and 6 bases, there was a span of 28 bases. CDR1 is SGDLS and CDR2 is YYNGEE in the germline V gene. Here the CDR3 DNA reads TGTGCCAGCAGCTCCCCAAGGACACCTCCGGGACCCAAGGATGGCTACACCTTC. This gives the protein CASSSPRTPPGPKDGYTF.

This rearrangement joins TRBV14 to TRBJ2-5; 9 nucleotides line up with TRBD2. The CDR3 covers 15 residues. Per germline, CDR1 SGHDN and CDR2 FVKESK. Losses at the gene ends were 0 bases for V and 10 bases for J; bases not matched to a gene: 9. The CDR3 DNA reads TGTGCCAGCAGCCAAGAGGTAGCGGGGGCCCCTAGCCAGTACTTC. Its protein is CASSQEVAGAPSQYF. The full variable domain, completed using reference TRBV14 and TRBJ2-5, is EAGVTQFPSHSVIEKGQTVTLRCDPISGHDNLYWYRRVMGKEIKFLLHFVKESKQDESGMPNNRFLAERTGGTYSTLKVQPAELEDSGVYFCASSQEVAGAPSQYFGPGTRLLVL.

This clonotype was picked up a small number of times. The genes are TRBV6-1 and TRBJ2-7, with 10 bases lining up with TRBD1. This CDR3 is built from 16 residues. V was pared by 7 bases and J by 1 base, with 10 bases of the junction left unmatched. Germline CDR1 reads MNHNS; CDR2 reads SASEGT. The CDR3 protein is CASKPSWTGGSYEQYF. DNA for the CDR3: TGTGCCAGCAAACCCTCCTGGACAGGGGGGTCCTACGAGCAGTACTTC.

This clonotype was found once. The rearrangement joins TRBV10-3 to TRBJ2-7; 7 bases line up with TRBD1. V lost 6 bases to trimming and J lost 11 bases; unmatched junction nucleotides: 10. The CDR3 covers 12 residues. Germline V gene lookup returns CDR1 ENHRY and CDR2 SYGVKD. For the CDR3, the DNA is TGTGCCATCAGAGGGACAGCCGAAACGAAGTACTTC. Translating gives CAIRGTAETKYF.

This clonotype was picked up many times. J is TRBJ2-3 and V is TRBV7-6; D gene unclear. The CDR3 extends over 14 amino acids. V lost 4 bases and J 2 bases, leaving 10 bases between the germline ends. CDR1 is SGHVS and CDR2 is FNYEAQ in the germline V gene. The CDR3 spells CASSSSWPTDTQYF. The CDR3 DNA follows: TGTGCCAGCAGCTCCTCGTGGCCCACAGATACGCAGTATTTT.

This chain uses TRBV20-1 with TRBJ1-4; 8 bases agree with TRBD1. The CDR3 length is 15 residues. Germline-derived CDR1 and CDR2 are DFQATT and SNEGSKA (reference sequence). V was pared by 0 bases and J by 5 bases, with 5 bases of the junction left unmatched. DNA for the CDR3: TGCAGTGCTAGAGATTACGACAGGGGAAATGAAAAACTGTTTTTT. Translated: CSARDYDRGNEKLFF.

This clonotype was picked up a small number of times. This chain uses TRBV5-1 with TRBJ1-1, with D hard to call. V lost 1 base to trimming and J lost 4 bases, with 11 bases between them. CDR1 is SGHRS and CDR2 is YFSETQ in the germline V gene. There are 14 residues in the CDR3. CDR3 amino acids: CASSLPGRPTEAFF. Here the CDR3 DNA reads TGCGCCAGCAGCTTGCCCGGCAGGCCCACTGAAGCTTTCTTT.

The rearrangement joins TRBV20-1 to TRBJ1-5; D is ambiguous. Germline V gene sequence: CDR1 DFQATT, CDR2 SNEGSKA (reference sequence). The CDR3 length is 14 residues. V was clipped by 2 bases and J by 2 bases, with 10 bases between them. CDR3 in amino acids: CSARLKEGNQPQHF. DNA of the CDR3: TGCAGTGCTAGACTTAAGGAAGGCAATCAGCCCCAGCATTTT.

This clonotype was seen more than once but under ten times. The chain carries TRBV12-3 or TRBV12-4 and TRBJ2-7, with D possibly being TRBD2 (7 bases). CDR3 length: 17 amino acids. Between the trimmed V and J ends, which lost 6 bases and 1 base, there was a span of 22 bases. CDR3 sequence (DNA): TGTGCCAGCAGCCCGTGGATAAGGGGGGGCATTTCCTACGAGCAGTACTTC. Encoded protein: CASSPWIRGGISYEQYF.

This clonotype has a handful of counts. The J gene is TRBJ2-7, the V gene TRBV5-1; D uncertain. Germline CDR1 is SGHRS and CDR2 is YFSETQ. The ends were cut back, 3 bases at V and 1 base at J, with 11 bases in the middle. The CDR3 is 14 residues long. CDR3 nucleotide sequence: TGCGCCAGCAGCTCCCAATTGAGTTCCTACGAGCAGTACTTC. Protein product: CASSSQLSSYEQYF.

This clonotype was observed a handful of times. The gene calls are TRBV29-1 and TRBJ2-1; perhaps D is TRBD1 or TRBD2 (5 bases each). V lost 1 base and J 3 bases, leaving 16 bases between the germline ends. The germline CDR1 and CDR2 sequences are SQVTM and ANQGSEA. This CDR3 contains 16 residues. CDR3 loop: CSVEGFGDLDYNEQFF. As DNA, the CDR3 is TGCAGCGTTGAAGGGTTCGGGGACCTAGACTACAATGAGCAGTTCTTC.

There are a few counts of this clonotype. The genes are TRBV28 and TRBJ2-1; 8 nucleotides align to TRBD2. This CDR3 spans 12 amino acids. With V trimmed by 3 bases and J by 14 bases, 6 bases remained unmatched. Germline assignment: CDR1 MDHEN and CDR2 SYDVKM. Written as DNA, the CDR3 is TGTGCCAGCAGTTTCCGGCGGGGGGCGGAGTTCTTC. It translates to CASSFRRGAEFF.

This clonotype appeared a few times. The chain carries TRBV15 and TRBJ2-3; no clear D. Looked up from germline, CDR1 is LNHNV and CDR2 is YYDKDF (reference sequence). This CDR3 spans 16 amino acids. Trimming cost V 2 bases and J 3 bases, with 15 bases left between them. The CDR3 spells CATSRSVGARTDTQYF. The CDR3 DNA reads as TGTGCCACCAGCAGATCCGTCGGAGCGAGGACAGATACGCAGTATTTT.

The chain recombines TRBV12-3 or TRBV12-4 with TRBJ1-1, with TRBD1 as a possible D gene (5 bases). The CDR3 sequence is 15 residues long. Trimming pared 1 base from V and 4 bases from J, leaving 13 bases between. This CDR3 reads CASSLVGGGGTEAFF. The DNA of the CDR3 is TGTGCCAGCAGTTTAGTCGGGGGTGGGGGCACTGAAGCTTTCTTT.

This clonotype was counted only a few times. This rearrangement joins TRBV12-3 or TRBV12-4 to TRBJ2-7; D is possibly TRBD1 or TRBD2 (5 bases each). This CDR3 region has 14 residues. Trimming removed 3 bases from V and 3 bases from J, with 12 bases in between. CDR3 DNA: TGTGCCAGCAGTTTCCGGGACGGACACTACGAGCAGTACTTC. Its protein product is CASSFRDGHYEQYF.

The J gene is TRBJ2-1, the V gene TRBV20-1; D ambiguous. Germline assignment: CDR1 DFQATT and CDR2 SNEGSKA (reference sequence). V gave up 1 base and J gave up 2 bases, with 12 bases separating them. This CDR3 has 15 residues. CDR3 nucleotide sequence: TGCAGTGCTAGAGTCTTGTGGGCGACCTACAATGAGCAGTTCTTC. This codes for CSARVLWATYNEQFF.

The chain employs TRBV5-1 and TRBJ2-5, with TRBD1 as a possible D gene (5 bases). The germline V gene has CDR1 SGHRS and CDR2 YFSETQ. The CDR3 extends over 16 amino acids. Trimming removed 1 base at V and 4 bases at J, with 17 bases between. CDR3: CASSLRTLRGRETQYF. In DNA form, the CDR3 reads TGCGCCAGCAGCTTGAGAACCCTAAGGGGCCGAGAGACCCAGTACTTC.

This clonotype was picked up a small number of times. The genes are TRBV5-1 and TRBJ2-2, with D hard to call. Trimming pared 4 bases from V and 7 bases from J, leaving 14 bases between. This CDR3 region has 14 residues. The V gene's germline CDR1 is SGHRS and CDR2 YFSETQ. The CDR3 here is CASSVRSNIGELFF. CDR3 nucleotide sequence: TGCGCCAGCAGCGTGAGAAGTAATATCGGGGAGCTGTTTTTT.